This T cell receptor (beta chain) came from a study of T cells in Graves' hyperthyroidism and ophthalmopathy. RNA transcripts served as the template for amplifying TCR beta CDR3 regions. RT-PCR in the first round (using the HTBI primer set) targeted the TCR CDR3. TCRdb itself ran the multiplex PCR reads through MiXCR, one entry per CDR3 protein. Among approximately 490,000 distinct CDR3 sequences listed, about 20% were seen once. This clonotype was seen repeatedly, ten times or more. V lost 2 bases, J lost 7 bases, and 5 bases lay in between. The CDR3 is made up of 11 amino acids. This sequence joins TRBV12-3 or TRBV12-4 and TRBJ1-1, with D unclear. The receptor's source is a woman in her 70s with Graves' ophthalmopathy. Sequenced material: blood. The CDR3 DNA sequence: TGTGCCAGCAGTTTAACTGGTGAAGCTTTCTTT. Translation gives CASSLTGEAFF.